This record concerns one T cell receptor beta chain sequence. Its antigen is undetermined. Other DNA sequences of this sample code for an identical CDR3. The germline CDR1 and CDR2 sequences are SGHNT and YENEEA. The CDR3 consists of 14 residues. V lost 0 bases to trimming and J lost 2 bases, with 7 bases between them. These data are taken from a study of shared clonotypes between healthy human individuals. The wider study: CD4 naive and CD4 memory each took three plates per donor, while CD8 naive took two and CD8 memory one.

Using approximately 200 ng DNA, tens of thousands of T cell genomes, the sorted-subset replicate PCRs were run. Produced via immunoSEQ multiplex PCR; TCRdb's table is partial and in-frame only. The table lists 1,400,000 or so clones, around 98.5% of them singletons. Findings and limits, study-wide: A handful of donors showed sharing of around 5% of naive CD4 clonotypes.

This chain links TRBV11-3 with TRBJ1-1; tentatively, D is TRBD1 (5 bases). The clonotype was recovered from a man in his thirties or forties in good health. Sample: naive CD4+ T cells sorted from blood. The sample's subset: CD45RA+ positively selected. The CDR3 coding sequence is TGTGCCAGCAGCTTAGAGGGGGGTAACACTGAAGCTTTCTTT. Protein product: CASSLEGGNTEAFF.